Reported below is one TCR beta chain. TCRdb's copy holds only in-frame clones and misses some; the assay was immunoSEQ multiplex PCR. Here the sample spans about 570 clones, less than 80% being singletons. The data stem from a study of primary melanoma T cells and metastatic recurrence. V was cut by 5 bases and J by 3 bases, with 15 bases left in between. The CDR3 is 15 amino acids. In germline, CDR1 is SGHRS, CDR2 YFSETQ. The TCR originated in a human donor with melanoma. V usage is TRBV5-1 and J usage is TRBJ1-5; D might be TRBD1 (6 bases). Source material: melanoma tumor tissue. CDR3: CASSPEGGFNQPQHF. The CDR3 DNA follows: TGCGCCAGCAGTCCCGAGGGGGGATTCAATCAGCCCCAGCATTTT.